Each of the 15 T cell receptor beta chains below was sequenced from the same sample in a study of neoadjuvant anti-PD-1 for oral cavity cancer. Time point specified: after neoadjuvant nivolumab, at surgical resection. Produced via immunoSEQ multiplex PCR; TCRdb's table is partial and in-frame only. The sample consists of 14,000 or so clones, approximately 77% of them appearing once. This material consisted of PBMCs, taken after nivolumab (anti-PD-1) treatment. The source of these receptors is a person between 40 and 79 years old with oral cavity squamous cell carcinoma.

The V and J genes are TRBV30 and TRBJ2-3; 10 bases fit TRBD2. V was clipped by 8 bases and J by 0 bases; unmatched bases: 5. CDR1 is GTSNPN, CDR2 SVGIG, per germline (reference sequence). CDR3 size: 14 residues. DNA for the CDR3: TGTGCCGGGCTAGCGGGGGTTAGCACAGATACGCAGTATTTT. It yields the protein CAGLAGVSTDTQYF.

The gene calls are TRBV19 and TRBJ1-1; weak D call: TRBD1 (5 bases). The germline V and J ends were trimmed by 1 base and 0 bases, with 6 bases remaining between them. Germline V CDR1 and CDR2: LNHDA, SQIVND (reference sequence). This CDR3 has 14 amino acids. As DNA, the CDR3 is TGTGCCAGTAGTATAGGACAGTTGAACACTGAAGCTTTCTTT. Translated: CASSIGQLNTEAFF. Full variable domain (rest looked up from reference TRBV19 and TRBJ1-1): DGGITQSPKYLFRKEGQNVTLSCEQNLNHDAMYWYRQDPGQGLRLIYYSQIVNDFQKGDIAEGYSVSREKKESFPLTVTSAQKNPTAFYLCASSIGQLNTEAFFGQGTRLTVV.

This chain joins TRBV6-5 and TRBJ1-2; 7 bases fit TRBD1. V shed 4 bases and J 0 bases; nucleotides not matched to a gene: 5. The CDR3 length is 15 residues. Germline loops: CDR1 MNHEY, CDR2 SVGAGI. The DNA of the CDR3 is TGTGCCAGCAGTTCCGACAGGGACACTAACTATGGCTACACCTTC. Its protein product is CASSSDRDTNYGYTF.

The J gene is TRBJ1-2, the V gene TRBV6-1; tentative D call: TRBD1 (6 bases). Trimming stripped 5 bases from V and 1 base from J, with 8 bases between. Per the germline V gene, CDR1 is MNHNS and CDR2 is SASEGT. The CDR3 is 13 amino acids. The DNA for the CDR3 is TGTGCCAGCAGTAAACAGGGTAACTATGGCTACACCTTC. It is translated as CASSKQGNYGYTF.

This clone was observed once. The chain couples TRBV4-1 to TRBJ2-7; D tentatively fits TRBD1 or TRBD2 (6 bases each). The V end was cut by 4 bases, the J end by 3 bases, with 16 bases between. The CDR3 has 15 residues. Germline loops: CDR1 MGHRA, CDR2 YSYEKL. The CDR3 DNA is TGCGCCAGCAGCCCCCCTGGGGGGCCGCACTACGAGCAGTACTTC. It encodes CASSPPGGPHYEQYF.

The chain carries TRBV27 and TRBJ2-1, with 9 nucleotides matching TRBD2. The V gene's germline CDR1 is MNHEY and CDR2 SMNVEV (reference sequence). After removal of 2 bases from V and 6 bases from J, the junction contained 2 bases not matched to a gene. This CDR3 is built from 14 residues. The CDR3 DNA follows: TGTGCCAGCAGTTTAGTTAGCGGGAGCAATGAGCAGTTCTTC. Protein sequence: CASSLVSGSNEQFF.

The chain is built from TRBV7-8 and TRBJ1-1; D gene uncertain. The CDR3 totals 14 residues. CDR1 is SGHVS and CDR2 is FQNEAQ in the germline V gene. Trimming left V 0 bases short and J 6 bases short, with 11 bases between. The CDR3, as DNA: TGTGCCAGCAGCTTAGCCGCTGGATCCGCTGAAGCTTTCTTT. It encodes CASSLAAGSAEAFF.

This chain uses TRBV6-1 with TRBJ1-5; D is perhaps TRBD1 (6 bases). The V gene lost 2 bases and the J gene lost 10 bases, with 15 bases spanning the gap. The CDR3 is made up of 14 amino acids. CDR1 is MNHNS, CDR2 SASEGT, per germline. CDR3 protein: CASSESGANGPQHF. The CDR3 region has the DNA TGTGCCAGCAGTGAATCAGGGGCCAACGGACCCCAGCATTTT.

In this sample, this clone turned up a few times. The chain recombines TRBV18 with TRBJ1-1, with 7 bases fitting TRBD1. This CDR3 comprises 14 residues. Trimming at V came to 3 bases and at J to 4 bases, leaving 5 bases not matched to a gene. In germline, CDR1 is KGHSH, CDR2 LQKENI. The CDR3 loop is CASSPGNRGTEAFF. The CDR3 bases are TGTGCCAGCTCACCTGGCAACAGGGGCACTGAAGCTTTCTTT.

This clone appeared a few times. CDR3 nucleotides: TGTGCCAGTAGTACCTGGACAGGGACCGGGGAGCTGTTTTTT. Translated, it gives CASSTWTGTGELFF. V is TRBV19 and J is TRBJ2-2; 8 nucleotides line up with TRBD1. The ends lost 4 bases at V and 5 bases at J; junction bases unmatched: 3. Germline assignment: CDR1 LNHDA and CDR2 SQIVND (reference sequence). The CDR3 has 14 amino acids.

The chain recombines TRBV19 with TRBJ2-1; D not certain. V was trimmed by 5 bases and J by 9 bases, leaving 14 bases between them. The length of the CDR3 is 13 residues. CDR1 LNHDA and CDR2 SQIVND come from the germline V gene (reference sequence). The CDR3 here is CASSASRQSEQFF. Here the CDR3 DNA reads TGTGCCAGTAGTGCTTCCCGGCAAAGTGAGCAGTTCTTC.

V gene TRBV2 combines with J gene TRBJ1-1, with a possible D match to TRBD1 (5 bases). With 7 bases removed from V and 8 bases from J, the gap between germline ends came to 17 bases. Germline CDR1 SNHLY, CDR2 FYNNEI. This CDR3 is built from 13 residues. In DNA form, the CDR3 reads TGTGCCAGCAAGATCAGGGTTCTAACGGAAGCTTTCTTT. Protein product: CASKIRVLTEAFF.

This clone appeared a few times. The V call is TRBV15, the J call TRBJ2-3; 11 nucleotides match TRBD2. The CDR3 length is 17 residues. Germline values: CDR1 LNHNV, CDR2 YYDKDF (reference sequence). J gave up 2 bases and V 6 bases, and 10 bases lay outside the gene matches. The CDR3 here is CATRPWELAGDTDTQYF. CDR3 in DNA: TGTGCCACCAGACCCTGGGAACTAGCGGGGGACACAGATACGCAGTATTTT.

This sequence joins TRBV29-1 and TRBJ2-7, with unresolved D. The CDR3 extends over 12 amino acids. Deletions cut 5 bases from V and 0 bases from J, with 8 bases between. Germline V CDR1 and CDR2: SQVTM, ANQGSEA. CDR3 nucleotides: TGCAGCGTTCGTAACGGCTCCTACGAGCAGTACTTC. It is translated as CSVRNGSYEQYF.

This clone was seen just once. This rearrangement joins TRBV6-1 to TRBJ2-3; TRBD2 matches at 8 bases. The germline CDR1 and CDR2 sequences are MNHNS and SASEGT. The junction had 11 bases not matched to a gene; V was cut back by 3 bases and J by 0 bases. The CDR3 runs 18 residues. In DNA, the CDR3 is TGTGCCAGCAGTGAGGTAGCGGGGAGCCTCTATAGCACAGATACGCAGTATTTT. Protein: CASSEVAGSLYSTDTQYF.